The TCR beta chain under discussion was sequenced for a study of vaccination and CD4 T cells after COVID-19. The overall study: Collection of post-vaccine samples followed dose two by a median about 72 days, spanning a range of 14 to 241.

The Oncomine TCR Beta short-read assay was applied to DNA of cultured CD4+ T cells. TCRdb processed the PCR reads anew with MiXCR; each CDR3 protein has one entry. The sample lists 20,000 to 25,000 distinct CDR3 sequences; less than 35% were seen once. Time point denoted: late sampling 161 to 241 days after vaccination in a few convalescent patients. The treatment denotes: roughly ten-day PBMC culture with coronavirus spike peptide pools or control peptides (ViraFEST assay). The CDR3 consists of 17 residues. CDR1 is DFQATT, CDR2 SNEGSKA, per germline (reference sequence). Trimming shortened V by 3 bases and J by 2 bases, and 22 bases separated the two germline ends. Worth noting for this clonotype: No antigen is known for it.

The chain has TRBV20-1 and TRBJ1-2, with D possibly TRBD1 on 5 matching bases. Sequencing was performed on CD4+ T cells from blood, cultured in vitro, taken about 7 months after SARS-CoV-2 vaccination. The receptor was derived from a human donor who had recovered from COVID-19. The CDR3 bases are TGCAGTGCTAGTCTGTGGGGAGTAGGGGTAAAGAACTATGGCTACACCTTC. Residues: CSASLWGVGVKNYGYTF.